This T cell receptor (beta chain) is drawn from a study of blood T cell repertoires in COVID-19. Study-level background: Acute-phase and convalescent COVID-19 samples originated in the United States, Italy and Spain. From T cells, B-cell-depleted T cells, or PBMCs came the material, which was cDNA or gDNA.

V was clipped by 5 bases and J by 1 base, with 6 bases between them. CDR1 MNHNY and CDR2 SVGAGI come from the germline V gene (reference sequence). This CDR3 is 13 amino acids long. In the authors' workflow: Reference gene primer amplification in the assay estimated nucleated cell counts. Here immunoSEQ multiplex PCR was the method, and the copy in TCRdb shows in-frame clones only, minus some. The D gene and trimming were derived from the DNA, and the V and J assignments and clone size from that table. The data show 150,000 to 200,000 clones, with about 89% seen just once and 1.5% to 2% held by the top ten.

The rearrangement joins TRBV6-6 to TRBJ1-5; no clear D gene. The sample comprised peripheral blood. The clonotype was recovered from a man younger than 35 who had recovered from COVID-19. CDR3 in amino acids: CASSEESNQPQHF. The CDR3 DNA reads TGTGCCAGCAGTGAGGAGAGCAATCAGCCCCAGCATTTT.